This paragraph reports one T cell receptor (beta chain). This sample is part of a study of Graves' ophthalmopathy and Graves' hyperthyroidism. The germline CDR1 and CDR2 sequences are SQVTM and ANQGSEA. The CDR3 loop spans 10 amino acids. V was trimmed by 6 bases and J by 6 bases, leaving 5 bases between them. Investigators amplified TCR beta CDR3 regions from RNA transcripts. HTBI primers were used in a first-round RT-PCR, which preceded a second-round multiplex PCR. TCRdb used MiXCR to reprocess the multiplex PCR reads, holding one entry per CDR3 protein. The table has over 650,000 distinct CDR3 sequences, 35% to 50% seen once.

The chain joins TRBV29-1 to TRBJ2-2; TRBD2 is a possible D gene (5 bases). Sequencing input: peripheral blood. This receptor was identified in an adult man with Graves' ophthalmopathy. The CDR3 DNA reads as TGCAGCGTGAGGGCCGGGGAGCTGTTTTTT. Residues: CSVRAGELFF.